The clone carrying this T cell receptor (beta chain) was seen only a few times. From the 5' RACE reads, TCRdb called clonotypes with MiXCR, one entry per CDR3 protein. The sample lists hundreds of thousands of distinct CDR3 sequences, over 4% occurring once. The sample belongs to a study of T cells after yellow fever vaccination. With 1 base removed from V and 5 bases from J, the gap between germline ends came to 12 bases. The CDR3 runs to 14 residues. The germline V gene has CDR1 LNHNV and CDR2 YYDKDF (reference sequence). V gene TRBV15 combines with J gene TRBJ2-7, with a weak D call TRBD1 (6 bases). This clonotype originated in a young man who received the YFV17D yellow fever vaccine. Sample: PBMCs, taken 5 days after the yellow fever booster vaccination. The CDR3 is CATSRVGRGHEQYF. DNA for the CDR3: TGTGCCACCAGCAGAGTCGGCAGGGGCCACGAGCAGTACTTC.